The 25 T cell receptor beta chains reported below all come from one sample, sequenced in a study of T cell repertoires in cytomegalovirus infection. These receptors' antigens are unknown. TCRdb ran MiXCR on the reads and lists one entry per CDR3 protein. The sample contains some 500,000 distinct CDR3 sequences, roughly a third of which appear only once. The sequenced sample was cultured PBMCs, obtained from culture after CMV antigen stimulation. Receptors were obtained from a human donor in good health (CMV status not recorded). Some clones in this sample may be carry-over from other donors' samples.

The genes are TRBV12-5 and TRBJ1-3; D ambiguous. This CDR3 contains 14 residues. Trimming left V 1 base short and J 2 bases short, with 6 bases between. Germline assignment: CDR1 LGHNT and CDR2 FRNRAP. As DNA, the CDR3 is TGTGCTAGTGGTTTGGGTGTTCCTGGAAACACCATATATTTT. It codes for CASGLGVPGNTIYF.

This clonotype has more than one count but fewer than ten. This chain joins TRBV7-2 and TRBJ2-1, with no clear D. The CDR3 is 13 amino acids. Trimming stripped 7 bases from V and 0 bases from J, with 7 bases between. Looked up from germline, CDR1 is SGHTA and CDR2 is FQGNSA. The CDR3 protein is CASKMNSYNEQFF. The DNA of the CDR3 is TGTGCCAGCAAAATGAACTCCTACAATGAGCAGTTCTTC. The variable domain in full, with the rest retrieved from reference TRBV7-2 and TRBJ2-1, is GAGVSQSPSNKVTEKGKDVELRCDPISGHTALYWYRQSLGQGLEFLIYFQGNSAPDKSGLPSDRFSAERTGGSVSTLTIQRTQQEDSAVYLCASKMNSYNEQFFGPGTRLTVL.

The rearrangement joins TRBV28 to TRBJ2-7, with a possible D match to TRBD1 (5 bases). The length of the CDR3 is 15 residues. CDR1 MDHEN and CDR2 SYDVKM come from the germline V gene. V was trimmed by 2 bases and J by 2 bases, leaving 13 bases between them. The CDR3 nucleotides read TGTGCCAGCAGTTTACAGGGCCCTATAACCTACGAGCAGTACTTC. It translates to CASSLQGPITYEQYF.

The V gene is TRBV12-3 or TRBV12-4, the J gene TRBJ1-4; D remains ambiguous. This CDR3 region has 16 residues. V lost 6 bases and J lost 4, with 18 bases in between. The CDR3 DNA is TGTGCCAGCAGCCGACCAACACTACCCCTTAATGAAAAACTGTTTTTT. Protein sequence: CASSRPTLPLNEKLFF.

The rearrangement uses TRBV6-5 and TRBJ2-1, with 9 bases fitting TRBD1. V lost 6 bases and J lost 8; bases outside the gene matches: 8. Germline-derived CDR1 and CDR2 are MNHEY and SVGAGI. This CDR3 is 14 amino acids long. The CDR3: CASRRTGDQDEQFF. The CDR3 DNA is TGTGCCAGCAGGAGGACAGGGGATCAGGATGAGCAGTTCTTC.

The chain couples TRBV20-1 to TRBJ2-4; 15 positions match TRBD2. Trimming cost V 7 bases and J 0 bases; bases outside gene matches: 7. The germline CDR1 and CDR2 sequences are DFQATT and SNEGSKA (reference sequence). This CDR3 is built from 17 residues. The CDR3: CSGRTSGRALAKNIQYF. CDR3 in DNA: TGCAGTGGCAGGACTAGCGGGAGGGCACTAGCCAAAAACATTCAGTACTTC.

This clonotype was recorded at least ten times. The chain combines TRBV7-2 with TRBJ1-5, with no clear D. The CDR3 length is 14 residues. The germline V gene has CDR1 SGHTA and CDR2 FQGNSA. Trimming removed 2 bases from V and 1 base from J, with 6 bases in between. The CDR3 DNA sequence: TGTGCCAGCAGCTTACTGTGGAGCAATCAGCCCCAGCATTTT. Its protein is CASSLLWSNQPQHF. The full variable domain, with the rest looked up from reference TRBV7-2 and TRBJ1-5, is GAGVSQSPSNKVTEKGKDVELRCDPISGHTALYWYRQSLGQGLEFLIYFQGNSAPDKSGLPSDRFSAERTGGSVSTLTIQRTQQEDSAVYLCASSLLWSNQPQHFGDGTRLSIL.

Worth noting for this clonotype: One end of the junction does not line up with germline, which may come from a read error. This chain joins TRBV5-3 and TRBJ2-5; 9 bases agree with TRBD2. Being an ORF, TRBV5-3 has a function that is uncertain. This CDR3 spans 13 amino acids. The CDR3 sequence is CASSLELAGLQYF. DNA for the CDR3: TGTGCCAGCAGCTTGGAACTAGCGGGCCTCCAGTACTTC.

The sample holds a few counts of this clonotype. The junction and the germline gene differ at one end; a read error may be behind it. This rearrangement joins TRBV10-3 to TRBJ2-4; 10 positions agree with TRBD2. From germline, CDR1 is ENHRY and CDR2 SYGVKD. CDR3 length equals 15 residues. CDR3 in amino acids: CASAAGGVAKNIQYF. The CDR3 DNA sequence: TGCGCCTCAGCAGCGGGAGGGGTAGCCAAAAACATTCAGTACTTC.

The chain is built from TRBV27 and TRBJ2-3, with D perhaps matching TRBD2 (5 bases). This CDR3 is 16 amino acids long. The V end lost 5 bases, the J end lost 1 base, and 16 bases lay between the germline ends. CDR1 and CDR2 (germline): MNHEY, SMNVEV (reference sequence). CDR3 nucleotide sequence: TGTGCCAGCAGTATAGTTAGCGTTGGAGGCACAGATACGCAGTATTTT. This translates into CASSIVSVGGTDTQYF.

This clonotype was picked up many times. The V gene is TRBV4-3, the J gene TRBJ1-2, with a weak D call TRBD1 (6 bases). Germline V CDR1 and CDR2: LGHNA, YSLEER. This CDR3 region has 15 residues. V was clipped by 0 bases and J by 6 bases, with 14 bases between them. CDR3 region: CASSQDIDDRHGYTF. The CDR3 bases are TGCGCCAGCAGCCAAGATATAGACGACAGGCATGGCTACACCTTC.

This clonotype was counted many times. CDR3 nucleotides: TGTGCCAGCAGCCAACCGGGACTAGCGGGAGAGGTTTCCTACAATGAGCAGTTCTTC. It yields the protein CASSQPGLAGEVSYNEQFF. The chain joins TRBV7-2 to TRBJ2-1; 14 nucleotides agree with TRBD2. J gave up 1 base and V 5 bases, and 10 bases lay outside the gene matches. Germline CDR1 is SGHTA and CDR2 is FQGNSA. The CDR3 has 19 amino acids.

This clonotype was detected many times. CDR3 DNA: TGTGCCAGCAGCCTTAGCGGGAGCCGGTCAGATACGCAGTATTTT. Protein: CASSLSGSRSDTQYF. V and J are TRBV7-2 and TRBJ2-3, with 9 bases aligning to TRBD2. CDR3 length: 15 residues. Germline assignment: CDR1 SGHTA and CDR2 FQGNSA. Unmatched junction bases numbered 7, after V lost 5 bases and J lost 4 bases.

The chain couples TRBV6-2 or TRBV6-3 to TRBJ2-7; 13 bases align to TRBD2. J gave up 6 bases and V 6 bases, and 8 bases lay outside the gene matches. The CDR3 is 15 residues long. From germline, CDR1 is MNHEY and CDR2 SVGEGT. In DNA form, the CDR3 reads TGTGCCAGCAGCCGACTGGGACTAGCGGGACTCGAGCAGTACTTC. This translates into CASSRLGLAGLEQYF.

As regards this clonotype: A junction end diverges from the germline sequence, so it may reflect a read error. The gene calls are TRBV4-3 and TRBJ2-7; no definite D call. From germline, CDR1 is LGHNA and CDR2 YSLEER. There are 13 residues in the CDR3. The CDR3 bases are TGCGCCAGCAGCCCGCGAACAACCTACGAGCAGAACTTC. This gives the protein CASSPRTTYEQNF.

This clonotype showed up just a few times. The V and J genes are TRBV28 and TRBJ1-6, with 8 bases lining up with TRBD1. In germline, CDR1 is MDHEN, CDR2 SYDVKM. Trimming at V came to 2 bases and at J to 19 bases, leaving 10 bases not matched to a gene. The CDR3 spans 13 residues. CDR3 region: CASSLVIGTGFHF. The DNA of the CDR3 is TGTGCCAGCAGTTTAGTTATAGGGACAGGCTTTCACTTT.

The chain employs TRBV6-6 and TRBJ2-7; 12 nucleotides line up with TRBD1. V lost 8 bases to trimming and J lost 0 bases; unmatched junction nucleotides: 2. The CDR3 extends over 14 amino acids. CDR1 and CDR2 (germline): MNHNY, SVGAGI (reference sequence). The CDR3 DNA is TGTGCCAGCGCGGGACAGGGGGCCTCCTACGAGCAGTACTTC. It yields the protein CASAGQGASYEQYF.

This clonotype came up a few times. The rearrangement links TRBV27 to TRBJ2-7, with D perhaps matching TRBD1 or TRBD2 (6 bases each). CDR1 and CDR2 from the germline V gene are MNHEY and SMNVEV (reference sequence). V shed 2 bases and J shed 2 bases, with 19 bases lying between them. This CDR3 region has 17 residues. This chain's CDR3 is CASSLDRRGAAPYEQYF. The CDR3 nucleotides read TGTGCCAGCAGTTTAGACAGGCGGGGCGCCGCGCCCTACGAGCAGTACTTC.

Ten or more counts support this clonotype. The chain is built from TRBV7-2 and TRBJ2-1; 11 bases line up with TRBD2. The CDR3 has 16 amino acids. Germline-derived CDR1 and CDR2 are SGHTA and FQGNSA. With V trimmed by 1 base and J by 7 bases, 6 bases remained unmatched. The CDR3 loop is CASSLGLAGGLNEQFF. In DNA form, the CDR3 reads TGTGCCAGCAGCTTAGGCTTAGCGGGAGGGCTTAATGAGCAGTTCTTC.

The rearrangement joins TRBV12-3 or TRBV12-4 to TRBJ2-1; 8 bases are shared with TRBD2. The CDR3 has 15 amino acids. Germline trimming cut 4 bases from V and 9 bases from J; bases unmatched to any gene: 11. CDR3 nucleotide sequence: TGTGCCAGCAGTTCGACGGGAGGGCCTCATCGTGAGCAGTTCTTC. Residues: CASSSTGGPHREQFF.

Only a few counts were recorded for this clonotype. The gene calls are TRBV28 and TRBJ2-1; perhaps TRBD2 as D (6 bases). The CDR3 loop spans 14 amino acids. In germline, CDR1 is MDHEN, CDR2 SYDVKM. V lost 6 bases, J lost 1 base, and 10 bases lay in between. The CDR3 loop reads CASRELASYNEQFF. The DNA of the CDR3 is TGTGCCAGCAGGGAACTAGCTTCCTACAATGAGCAGTTCTTC.

The chain joins TRBV28 to TRBJ2-5; weak D call: TRBD1 (5 bases). The CDR3 extends over 15 amino acids. V was trimmed by 5 bases and J by 5 bases, leaving 18 bases between them. Germline loops: CDR1 MDHEN, CDR2 SYDVKM. In DNA, the CDR3 is TGTGCCAGCAGTCCCGGCTGGGGCACTGAGGAGACCCAGTACTTC. Encoded protein: CASSPGWGTEETQYF.

The chain has TRBV10-3 and TRBJ2-6; D not certain. This CDR3 spans 14 amino acids. Germline loops: CDR1 ENHRY, CDR2 SYGVKD. The ends were cut back, 3 bases at V and 0 bases at J, with 3 bases in the middle. Here the CDR3 DNA reads TGTGCCATCAGTGAACGCTCTGGGGCCAACGTCCTGACTTTC. Translating it yields CAISERSGANVLTF.

The chain couples TRBV24-1 to TRBJ1-2; D is unresolved. V lost 4 bases and J lost 1, with 9 bases in between. CDR3 length: 14 residues. CDR1 and CDR2 (germline): KGHDR, SFDVKD. CDR3 bases: TGTGCCACCAGTGACGAGACAAGTAACTATGGCTACACCTTC. Residues: CATSDETSNYGYTF.

V is TRBV18 and J is TRBJ1-4; 9 nucleotides match TRBD1. V gave up 2 bases and J gave up 4 bases; unmatched junction bases: 5. Per the germline V gene, CDR1 is KGHSH and CDR2 is LQKENI. CDR3 size: 16 residues. CDR3 loop: CASSPSRTGVNEKLFF. DNA of the CDR3: TGTGCCAGCTCACCATCCCGGACAGGGGTTAATGAAAAACTGTTTTTT.